This T cell receptor (beta chain) was sequenced in a study of long-term antiretroviral therapy in people with HIV. Study at large: About a decade before 2015, the earliest samples were taken when ART was typically delayed.

CDR1 is SSHAT and CDR2 is FNYEAQ in the germline V gene (reference sequence). The CDR3 runs to 16 residues. With survey level as its setting, the immunoSEQ assay was v3.0. Data came from immunoSEQ multiplex PCR; TCRdb stores just in-frame clones and leaves some out. The data contain approximately 30,000 clones, 95% to 98% of them singletons. For each donor, at least one pre-ART and at least two post-ART PBMC samples were available. Remarks on this clone: Germline is not matched at one junction end, which may reflect a read error.

Sample: unsorted PBMCs, taken 7.6 years after starting antiretroviral therapy. The rearrangement uses TRBV7-7 and TRBJ2-2; 12 bases fit TRBD1. The receptor comes from a man between 25 and 39 years old with HIV. The CDR3 protein is CASSAGTGGITGELFF. Here the CDR3 DNA reads TGTGCTAGCAGCGCCGGGACAGGGGGCATCACCGGGGAGCTGTTTTTT.